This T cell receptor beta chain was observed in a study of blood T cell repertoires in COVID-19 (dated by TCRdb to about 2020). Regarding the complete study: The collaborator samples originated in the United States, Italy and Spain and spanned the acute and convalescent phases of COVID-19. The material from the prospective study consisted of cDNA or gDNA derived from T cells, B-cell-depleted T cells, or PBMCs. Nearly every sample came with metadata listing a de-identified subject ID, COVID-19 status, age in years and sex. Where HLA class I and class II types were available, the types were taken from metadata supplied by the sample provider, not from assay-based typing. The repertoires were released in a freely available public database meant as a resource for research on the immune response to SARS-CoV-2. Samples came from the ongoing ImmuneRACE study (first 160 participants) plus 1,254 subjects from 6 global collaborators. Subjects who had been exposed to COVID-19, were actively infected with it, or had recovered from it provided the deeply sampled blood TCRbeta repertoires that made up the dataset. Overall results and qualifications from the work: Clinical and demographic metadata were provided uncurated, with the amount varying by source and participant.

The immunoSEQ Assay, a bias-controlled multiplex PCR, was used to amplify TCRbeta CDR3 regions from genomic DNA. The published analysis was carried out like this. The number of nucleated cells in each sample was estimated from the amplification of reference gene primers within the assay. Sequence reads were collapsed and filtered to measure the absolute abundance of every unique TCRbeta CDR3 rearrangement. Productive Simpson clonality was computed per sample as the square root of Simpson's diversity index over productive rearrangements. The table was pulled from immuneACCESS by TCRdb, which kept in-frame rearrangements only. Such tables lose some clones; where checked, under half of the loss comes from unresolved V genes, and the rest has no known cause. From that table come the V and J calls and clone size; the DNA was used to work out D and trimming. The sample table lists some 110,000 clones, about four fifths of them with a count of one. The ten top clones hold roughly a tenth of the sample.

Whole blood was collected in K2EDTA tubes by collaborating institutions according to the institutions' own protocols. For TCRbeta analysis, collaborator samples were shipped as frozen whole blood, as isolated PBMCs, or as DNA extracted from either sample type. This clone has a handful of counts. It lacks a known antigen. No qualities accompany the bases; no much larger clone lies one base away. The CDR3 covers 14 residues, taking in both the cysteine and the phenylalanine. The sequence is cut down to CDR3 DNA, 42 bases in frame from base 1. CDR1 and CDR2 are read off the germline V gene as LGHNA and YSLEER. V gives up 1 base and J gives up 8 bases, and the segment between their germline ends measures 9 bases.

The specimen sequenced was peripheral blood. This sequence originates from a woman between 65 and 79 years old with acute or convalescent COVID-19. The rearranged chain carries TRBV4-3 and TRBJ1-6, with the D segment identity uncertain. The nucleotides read TGCGCCAGCAGCCAAGCTATTCAGGATTCACCCCTCCACTTT. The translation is CASSQAIQDSPLHF.